This TCR beta chain was recovered during a study of blood T cell repertoires in COVID-19. The wider study: The United States, Italy and Spain supplied acute and convalescent COVID-19 samples.

Profiled with immunoSEQ multiplex PCR; TCRdb holds only in-frame clones, not every one. The sample records some 230,000 clones, approximately 85% being singletons. What was sequenced was peripheral blood. The TCR was taken from a man aged 35 to 55 with acute or convalescent COVID-19.

The CDR3 sequence is CASSLERGSEAFF. CDR3 DNA sequence: TGTGCCAGCAGCTTAGAGAGGGGGTCTGAAGCTTTCTTT. This rearrangement joins TRBV11-2 to TRBJ1-1, with D possibly being TRBD1 (6 bases). Germline CDR1 is SGHAT and CDR2 is FQNNGV. V was pared by 0 bases and J by 6 bases, with 8 bases between. This CDR3 contains 13 residues.